This TCR beta chain derives from a study of Ad26.COV2.S vaccination and SARS-CoV-2 variants. From germline, CDR1 is KGHSH and CDR2 LQKENI. The CDR3 consists of 15 residues. Deletions cut 5 bases from V and 7 bases from J, with 20 bases between. Assay: immunoSEQ multiplex PCR; the TCRdb copy retains only in-frame clones and omits some. Among over 350,000 clones listed, approximately 90% were seen once. The treatment is: some 20 received Ad26.COV2.S at low or high dose, single or two shots; five or six received placebo; per-sample allocation not given. The study sampled participants on day 63 after the first vaccine or placebo injection.

The sequence was obtained from a person aged 18 to 59 who received the Ad26.COV2.S COVID-19 vaccine or a placebo. The source material was peripheral blood, sampled in a trial of Ad26.COV2.S vaccine versus placebo. The chain joins TRBV18 to TRBJ2-5; weak D call: TRBD2 (5 bases). CDR3 sequence: CASSSRAAQERTQYF. CDR3 DNA: TGTGCCAGCTCATCGCGGGCAGCCCAAGAGCGGACCCAGTACTTC.